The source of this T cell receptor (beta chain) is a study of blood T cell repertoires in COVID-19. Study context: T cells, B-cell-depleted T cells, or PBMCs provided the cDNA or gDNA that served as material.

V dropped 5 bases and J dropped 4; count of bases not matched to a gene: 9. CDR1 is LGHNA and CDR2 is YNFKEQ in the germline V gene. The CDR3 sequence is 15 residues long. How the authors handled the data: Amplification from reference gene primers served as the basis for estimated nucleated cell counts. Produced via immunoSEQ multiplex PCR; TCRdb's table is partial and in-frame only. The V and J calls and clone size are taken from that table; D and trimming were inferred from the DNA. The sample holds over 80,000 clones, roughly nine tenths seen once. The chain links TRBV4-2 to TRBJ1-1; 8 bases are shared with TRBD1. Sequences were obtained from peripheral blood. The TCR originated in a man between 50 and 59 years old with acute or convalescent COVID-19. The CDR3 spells CASSSWTGRTTEAFF. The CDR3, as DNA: TGTGCCAGCAGCTCCTGGACAGGGCGAACCACTGAAGCTTTCTTT.